This entry is about one T cell receptor beta chain. The antigen is unknown. V lost 2 bases and J lost 2; bases outside the gene matches: 11. The CDR3 consists of 20 residues. Germline CDR1 is LGHNA and CDR2 is YSLEER. Controls matched for age and sex were healthy donors. Purification of the CD8+ and CD4+ T cells relied on negative isolation, and TEMRA cells underwent FACS enrichment. This specimen comes from a study of CD8 T cells in Susac syndrome. Study outcomes and limitations: By the study's own acknowledgment, its TCR sequencing and HLA analysis included relatively few individuals.

Random hexamers were used to reverse transcribe an amount of roughly 0.5 to 1 ug RNA. The method of amplification for TCR beta CDR3 was immunoSEQ multiplex PCR, covering 54 Vbeta and 13 Jbeta. TCRdb re-called the immunoSEQ multiplex PCR reads through MiXCR, storing one row per CDR3 protein. Of about 200,000 distinct CDR3 sequences listed, under 95% are singletons. What was sequenced was CD4+ T cells from PBMCs. The receptor comes from a human donor in good health. The chain is built from TRBV4-3 and TRBJ2-3; TRBD2 matches 15 bases. This chain's CDR3 is CASSQTPSGTSGGLTDTQYF. CDR3 sequence (DNA): TGCGCCAGCAGCCAAACCCCATCCGGGACTAGCGGGGGGCTCACAGATACGCAGTATTTT.